The 10 T cell receptor beta chains below come from one sample, sequenced in a study of cytotoxic CD8 clonotypes in ibrutinib-treated CLL. The repertoire was sequenced with immunoSEQ multiplex PCR; TCRdb's copy has only in-frame clones and lacks some. The repertoire has 28,000 or so clones, 62% of them found once; the top ten carry about 14%. Sequencing used PBMCs, obtained before ibrutinib treatment. The receptors were gathered from a human donor with chronic lymphocytic leukemia.

The chain has TRBV29-1 and TRBJ2-3; the D is unclear. The V end was cut by 8 bases, the J end by 3 bases, with 18 bases between. CDR1 is SQVTM and CDR2 is ANQGSEA in the germline V gene. The CDR3 extends over 14 amino acids. The CDR3 DNA sequence: TGCAGCTCCCGAGGTATAGTCTCGACAGATACGCAGTATTTT. This translates into CSSRGIVSTDTQYF.

This clone was seen more than once but under ten times. The chain combines TRBV6-1 with TRBJ1-1; a possible D gene is TRBD1 (5 bases). Between the trimmed V and J ends, which lost 2 bases and 1 base, there was a span of 5 bases. The CDR3 is 13 residues long. From germline, CDR1 is MNHNS and CDR2 SASEGT. The chain's CDR3 is CASSEQGNTEAFF. The CDR3 nucleotides read TGTGCCAGCAGTGAACAGGGGAACACTGAAGCTTTCTTT.

The V call is TRBV5-4, the J call TRBJ1-3; no clear D. The germline gives CDR1 SGHNT, CDR2 YYREEE (reference sequence). Trimming took off 2 bases at V and 1 base at J, with 7 bases between the two ends. The CDR3 contains 14 residues. The CDR3 coding sequence is TGTGCCAGCAGCTTTCCCGGGTCTGGAAACACCATATATTTT. Translation: CASSFPGSGNTIYF.

This chain connects TRBV5-1 to TRBJ2-1; possible D gene TRBD1, 6 bases. CDR3 length: 15 residues. The germline CDR1 and CDR2 sequences are SGHRS and YFSETQ. The V and J ends lost 4 bases and 0 bases respectively, with 11 bases between them. The DNA for the CDR3 is TGCGCCAGCAGCCCGAGGGGGAGCTCCTACAATGAGCAGTTCTTC. Protein sequence: CASSPRGSSYNEQFF.

V gene TRBV5-5 combines with J gene TRBJ2-3; D uncertain. The CDR3 consists of 14 residues. Germline V gives CDR1 SGHKS, CDR2 YYEKEE (reference sequence). Trimming cost V 0 bases and J 0 bases, with 5 bases left between them. The CDR3 protein is CASSLATSTDTQYF. The CDR3 DNA follows: TGTGCCAGCAGCTTGGCCACGAGCACAGATACGCAGTATTTT.

The chain carries TRBV5-1 and TRBJ1-5; D gene unclear. Deletions cut 0 bases from V and 3 bases from J, with 7 bases between. The CDR3 sequence is 14 residues long. Germline-derived CDR1 and CDR2 are SGHRS and YFSETQ. The CDR3 DNA sequence: TGCGCCAGCAGCTTGGTCGGGGACAATCAGCCCCAGCATTTT. Translating gives CASSLVGDNQPQHF.

The chain has TRBV11-2 and TRBJ2-5; a possible D gene is TRBD2 (5 bases). The V gene's germline CDR1 is SGHAT and CDR2 FQNNGV. V lost 2 bases and J 3 bases, leaving 19 bases between the germline ends. The CDR3 runs to 17 residues. CDR3 DNA: TGTGCCAGCAGCTTAATGTTTTCGACTAACGGGGAAGAGACCCAGTACTTC. It codes for CASSLMFSTNGEETQYF.

The V gene is TRBV4-2, the J gene TRBJ2-5, with 11 bases identical to TRBD2. The CDR3 is made up of 15 amino acids. The V and J ends lost 4 bases and 1 base, in that order; junction bases with no gene match: 2. The germline gives CDR1 LGHNA, CDR2 YNFKEQ. CDR3 nucleotides: TGTGCCAGCAGCCTAGGACTAGCGGGCCAAGAGACCCAGTACTTC. It specifies CASSLGLAGQETQYF.

The chain combines TRBV7-9 with TRBJ2-7; weak D call: TRBD1 (5 bases). The CDR3 has 14 amino acids. Looked up from germline, CDR1 is SEHNR and CDR2 is FQNEAQ (reference sequence). The V and J ends lost 1 base and 3 bases respectively, with 10 bases between them. CDR3 in amino acids: CASSLGGRDYEQYF. The CDR3 bases are TGTGCCAGCAGCTTAGGCGGCAGGGACTACGAGCAGTACTTC.

This clone was picked up one time. CDR3 in DNA: TGTGCCAGCAGCTTAGATGGGACAGACCAGGCTTCGGGAGAGACCCAGTACTTC. It codes for CASSLDGTDQASGETQYF. The V call is TRBV11-2, the J call TRBJ2-5; 7 nucleotides align to TRBD1. The germline gives CDR1 SGHAT, CDR2 FQNNGV. This CDR3 comprises 18 residues. The trim removed 0 bases at V and 4 bases at J, leaving 14 bases unmatched.